What follows are 8 T cell receptor beta chains derived from one specimen sequenced in a study of T cell repertoires in ileal Crohn's disease. The time point was: inflamed ileum from the surgical specimen. The data were produced by immunoSEQ multiplex PCR, yet TCRdb's version contains in-frame clones alone and is incomplete. The data contain around 15,000 clones, about 70% of them singletons. Sequenced: ileal tissue. Receptors originate from an adult with Crohn's disease.

This chain links TRBV9 with TRBJ2-5; D is perhaps TRBD1 (6 bases). CDR1 is SGDLS, CDR2 YYNGEE, per germline. This CDR3 contains 14 residues. Trimming removed 0 bases at V and 1 base at J, with 7 bases between. The CDR3 DNA sequence: TGTGCCAGCAGCGTAGGGACAGTCCAAGAGACCCAGTACTTC. Residues: CASSVGTVQETQYF.

This rearrangement joins TRBV5-6 to TRBJ2-7, with 7 bases aligning to TRBD1. CDR3 length: 14 amino acids. In germline, CDR1 is SGHDT, CDR2 YYEEEE. V trimming: 4 bases; J trimming: 6 bases; junction bases outside the gene matches: 10. This CDR3 is CASSQLDRSAEQYF. The CDR3 nucleotides are TGTGCCAGCAGCCAATTGGACAGGTCCGCCGAGCAGTACTTC. Full variable domain (missing parts from reference TRBV5-6 and TRBJ2-7): DAGVTQSPTHLIKTRGQQVTLRCSPKSGHDTVSWYQQALGQGPQFIFQYYEEEERQRGNFPDRFSGHQFPNYSSELNVNALLLGDSALYLCASSQLDRSAEQYFGPGTRLTVT.

The chain has TRBV10-2 and TRBJ1-1, with TRBD1 as a possible D gene (6 bases). Germline V gene lookup returns CDR1 WSHSY and CDR2 SAAADI. V lost 6 bases, J lost 5 bases, and 13 bases lay in between. The CDR3 extends over 13 amino acids. CDR3 DNA sequence: TGCGCCAGCAGACAGGGTCGGGAGACTGAAGCTTTCTTT. Translation: CASRQGRETEAFF.

On this clone: Other DNA sequences in the same sample also yield this CDR3. This chain links TRBV6-5 with TRBJ1-1; 9 nucleotides match TRBD1. The V gene end was trimmed by 0 bases and the J gene end by 5 bases; junction bases not matched to a gene: 1. Per germline, CDR1 MNHEY and CDR2 SVGAGI. This CDR3 is 14 amino acids long. The CDR3 spells CASSYSGQGTEAFF. The DNA for the CDR3 is TGTGCCAGCAGTTACTCCGGACAGGGGACTGAAGCTTTCTTT.

The chain is built from TRBV28 and TRBJ2-7; D could derive from TRBD1 or TRBD2 (5 bases each). The CDR3 sequence is 17 residues long. Germline V lookup: CDR1 MDHEN, CDR2 SYDVKM. V was cut by 2 bases and J by 2 bases, with 19 bases left in between. This CDR3 is CASSLPPARGPTYEQYF. The DNA of the CDR3 is TGTGCCAGCAGTTTACCCCCCGCCCGGGGACCCACCTACGAGCAGTACTTC. Full variable domain (missing parts from reference TRBV28 and TRBJ2-7): DVKVTQSSRYLVKRTGEKVFLECVQDMDHENMFWYRQDPGLGLRLIYFSYDVKMKEKGDIPEGYSVSREKKERFSLILESASTNQTSMYLCASSLPPARGPTYEQYFGPGTRLTVT.

The CDR3 loop reads CASSYSSSTQYF. CDR3 DNA sequence: TGTGCCAGCAGTTACAGTTCCAGTACGCAGTATTTT. The V call is TRBV6-6, the J call TRBJ2-3; no clear D gene. From germline, CDR1 is MNHNY and CDR2 SVGAGI (reference sequence). V was trimmed by 2 bases and J by 8 bases, leaving 8 bases between them. The CDR3 is made up of 12 amino acids.

The chain recombines TRBV5-6 with TRBJ2-3, with D tentatively TRBD2 (5 bases). The length of the CDR3 is 15 residues. CDR1 SGHDT and CDR2 YYEEEE come from the germline V gene. The ends were cut back, 4 bases at V and 0 bases at J, with 12 bases in the middle. CDR3 amino acids: CASSPPGKSTDTQYF. DNA for the CDR3: TGTGCCAGCAGCCCCCCGGGGAAGAGCACAGATACGCAGTATTTT.

This clone was seen a few times. The J gene is TRBJ2-5, the V gene TRBV27; a weak D match, TRBD1 (5 bases). V was trimmed by 5 bases and J by 1 base, leaving 8 bases between them. This CDR3 comprises 13 residues. CDR1 is MNHEY, CDR2 SMNVEV, per germline (reference sequence). The CDR3 bases are TGTGCCAGCAGTACAGGATTCCAAGAGACCCAGTACTTC. As protein: CASSTGFQETQYF.